This T cell receptor (beta chain) was sequenced in a study of early T cells in non-severe SARS-CoV-2 infection. TCRdb reanalysed the 5' RACE reads using MiXCR and keeps one entry per CDR3 protein. The sample yields roughly 30,000 distinct CDR3 sequences, approximately 4.3% seen once. This clonotype was seen ten or more times. V was clipped by 0 bases and J by 7 bases, with 11 bases between them. CDR1 is SGHRS, CDR2 YFSETQ, per germline. The CDR3 consists of 15 residues. The TCR comes from an adult who was a healthcare worker with PCR-confirmed SARS-CoV-2 infection or an uninfected control (not recorded which). The gene calls are TRBV5-1 and TRBJ1-6, with D tentatively TRBD1 (6 bases). Sequenced: whole blood. DNA of the CDR3: TGCGCCAGCAGCTTGGAAACAGGGCTGAATTCACCCCTCCACTTT. Translation gives CASSLETGLNSPLHF.